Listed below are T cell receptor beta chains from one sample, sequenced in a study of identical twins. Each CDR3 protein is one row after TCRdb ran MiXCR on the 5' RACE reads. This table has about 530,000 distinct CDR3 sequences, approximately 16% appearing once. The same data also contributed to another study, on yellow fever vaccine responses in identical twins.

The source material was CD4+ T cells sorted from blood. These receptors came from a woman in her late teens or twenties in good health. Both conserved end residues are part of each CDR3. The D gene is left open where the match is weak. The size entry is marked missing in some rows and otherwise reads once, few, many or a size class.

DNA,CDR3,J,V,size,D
TGTGCCACCAGCAGAGATCTTACGGGGAACGAGCAGTACTTC,CATSRDLTGNEQYF,TRBJ2-7,TRBV15,.,.
TGTGCCACCAGCAGAGATCTAGTAAGGAACACCTTC,CATSRDLVRNTF,TRBJ1-2,TRBV15,.,.
TGTGCCAGCAGAGCCCGGAACTCGGGAAACACCATATATTTT,CASRARNSGNTIYF,TRBJ1-3,TRBV2,.,.
TGTGCCAGCAGACAGGGAAGCGGTCAGCCCCAGCATTTT,CASRQGSGQPQHF,TRBJ1-5,TRBV12-3/TRBV12-4,.,.
TGCAGCGTACTAGTCCCAGAACAAGAGACCCAGTACTTC,CSVLVPEQETQYF,TRBJ2-5,TRBV29-1,many,.
TGTGCCAGCAGCGCCCGGGACTCCTTCTTCTACAATGAGCAGTTCTTC,CASSARDSFFYNEQFF,TRBJ2-1,TRBV9,.,.
TGTGCCAGCAGCTTGTGGTCTGCCTTTGGCGGGGAGCTGTTTTTT,CASSLWSAFGGELFF,TRBJ2-2,TRBV5-6,.,.
TGTGCCAGCAGTCGAACCTCGGGGGGGGACCCAGATACGCAGTATTTT,CASSRTSGGDPDTQYF,TRBJ2-3,TRBV6-1,few,TRBD2
TGCGCCAGCAGCTTGAGAAGCGGGGTTTCAGATACGCAGTATTTT,CASSLRSGVSDTQYF,TRBJ2-3,TRBV5-1,many,TRBD2
TGTGCCAGTAGTTACACGGGAGATCAGTACGAGCAGTACTTC,CASSYTGDQYEQYF,TRBJ2-7,TRBV19,.,.
TGTGCCAGCAGTGAGCAGGCAAACTCCTACGAGCAGTACTTC,CASSEQANSYEQYF,TRBJ2-7,TRBV2,.,.
TGTGCCAGCAGCCAAGAATCCCTACTAGCGGGACATTACAATGAGCAGTTCTTC,CASSQESLLAGHYNEQFF,TRBJ2-1,TRBV3-1,.,TRBD2
TGTGCCAGCACTCACGGGGCAGGAGGATTCTACGAGCAGTACTTC,CASTHGAGGFYEQYF,TRBJ2-7,TRBV18,few,.
TGTGCCAGCACCCTAGGAGGGGGCCTGGGTCAGCCCCAGCATTTT,CASTLGGGLGQPQHF,TRBJ1-5,TRBV12-3/TRBV12-4,.,TRBD1
TGCGCCAGCAGCTTGGGCGCAGGGGGCAATCAGCCCCAGCATTTT,CASSLGAGGNQPQHF,TRBJ1-5,TRBV5-1,many,.
TGCGCCAGCAGCTTGAGCGGCAGGGGAAGGTCACCCCTCCACTTT,CASSLSGRGRSPLHF,TRBJ1-6,TRBV5-1,.,.
TGTGCCAGCAGTTCCGGGCCCAGCGGACTGTACAATGAGCAGTTCTTC,CASSSGPSGLYNEQFF,TRBJ2-1,TRBV7-2,few,.
TGCGCCAGCAAAGTGTGGCAGGGGCTCGACGAGCAGTACTTC,CASKVWQGLDEQYF,TRBJ2-7,TRBV10-2,.,.
TGTGCCAGCAGCTTAGGCCGTGGAGGAGGGGGCAACACCGGGGAGCTGTTTTTT,CASSLGRGGGGNTGELFF,TRBJ2-2,TRBV11-1,.,.
TGTGCCAGCAGTGAGACAGGGGGCGCCGGGACCCAGTACTTC,CASSETGGAGTQYF,TRBJ2-5,TRBV6-1,.,TRBD1
TGTGCCAGCAGTGAATATCAAGGCAGAGGTAGCCGGTACAATGAGCAGTTCTTC,CASSEYQGRGSRYNEQFF,TRBJ2-1,TRBV25-1,.,.
TGTGCCAGCAGCCAGGAGGGGGCTCGGGCTTTCTTT,CASSQEGARAFF,TRBJ1-1,TRBV3-1,.,TRBD1
TGTGCCAGCAGCAAAGTAAACAGGGGGCAATTAACTAGCGGGAGGGATGACAATGAGCAGTTCTTC,CASSKVNRGQLTSGRDDNEQFF,TRBJ2-1,TRBV21-1,many,.
TGTGCCAGCAGCTTAGCAGAGGGAACAGATACGCAGTATTTT,CASSLAEGTDTQYF,TRBJ2-3,TRBV7-2,many,.
TGTGCCAGCAGTGAGGGAGGGCCCTGGGGCAATCAGCCCCAGCATTTT,CASSEGGPWGNQPQHF,TRBJ1-5,TRBV6-1,.,.
TGTGCCAGCAGTTACGTGGGAAGGGGTGAAAAACTGTTTTTT,CASSYVGRGEKLFF,TRBJ1-4,TRBV6-5,few,.
TGTGCCAGCAGGCAGGTAGCGGGAGGTCGAGATACGCAGTATTTT,CASRQVAGGRDTQYF,TRBJ2-3,TRBV11-2,few,TRBD2
TGTGCCAGCAAAATACTAGTAGGGGGCAATGAGCAGTTCTTC,CASKILVGGNEQFF,TRBJ2-1,TRBV28,many,.
TGTGCCAGCAGCCAAATAGCGGGATCCCCCTACAATGAGCAGTTCTTC,CASSQIAGSPYNEQFF,TRBJ2-1,TRBV3-1,few,TRBD2
TGCAGCGCACGGGAGCGAGAGACCCAGTACTTC,CSARERETQYF,TRBJ2-5,TRBV29-1,.,.
TGTGCCAGCAGTAAAGCGACAGGGGCTAATTCACCCCTCCACTTT,CASSKATGANSPLHF,TRBJ1-6,TRBV12-3/TRBV12-4,few,TRBD1
TGTGCCAGCAGCCAAGCACAGACCCCCTACGAGCAGTACTTC,CASSQAQTPYEQYF,TRBJ2-7,TRBV3-1,.,.
TGTGCCCTCTGTCCCCGTGGAATGCCACTGTCCCCCTACAATGAGCAGTTCTTC,CALCPRGMPLSPYNEQFF,TRBJ2-1,TRBV12-3/TRBV12-4,.,.
TGCAGTGCAAGGGACGGAGTTAACACTGAAGCTTTCTTT,CSARDGVNTEAFF,TRBJ1-1,TRBV20-1,.,.
TGTGCCAGCACCAGAGACAGAGTCAAAGAGACCCAGTACTTC,CASTRDRVKETQYF,TRBJ2-5,TRBV6-1,few,.
TGTGCCGCAGGAAGGCAGAACACTGAAGCTTTCTTT,CAAGRQNTEAFF,TRBJ1-1,TRBV7-9,.,.
TGCAGTGCTAGAGTGCTAGCGAACACCGGGGAGCTGTTTTTT,CSARVLANTGELFF,TRBJ2-2,TRBV20-1,.,.
TGTGCCATCAGTGAAAACAGGGGGGTCACCGGGGAGCTGTTTTTT,CAISENRGVTGELFF,TRBJ2-2,TRBV10-3,.,TRBD1
TGCAGTGCTAGGGACCTGGCCGCGGTCGTATACAATGAGCAGTTCTTC,CSARDLAAVVYNEQFF,TRBJ2-1,TRBV20-1,few,.
TGCGCCAGCAGCTTGGCTGGGGGGAGAAACACAGATACGCAGTATTTT,CASSLAGGRNTDTQYF,TRBJ2-3,TRBV5-1,.,.
TGTGCCAGCAGACATCCGGGACAAAAGAACACCGGGGAGCTGTTTTTT,CASRHPGQKNTGELFF,TRBJ2-2,TRBV12-3/TRBV12-4,many,.
TGTGCCAGCAGCTTCATACCTTACAATGATGGGCAGTTCTTC,CASSFIPYNDGQFF,TRBJ2-1,TRBV11-2,few,.
TGCAGCGTTGAGCGGGGCAAAGTTTCGGATACGCAGTATTTT,CSVERGKVSDTQYF,TRBJ2-3,TRBV29-1,many,.
TGTGCCAGCAGCTTATTTTCCCCAGCGACGGGGAACACTGAAGCTTTCTTT,CASSLFSPATGNTEAFF,TRBJ1-1,TRBV7-2,few,.
TGCAGTAACAGCGAGGGTGGGGTGAATGAGCAGTTCTTC,CSNSEGGVNEQFF,TRBJ2-1,TRBV20-1,few,.
TGTGCCAGCAGCTTACAGGACAGGGGGCTTTGGTTCTTC,CASSLQDRGLWFF,TRBJ2-1,TRBV11-3,few,TRBD1
TGTGCCAGCAAACCATCCAGGATCTCCTACAATGAGCAGTTCTTC,CASKPSRISYNEQFF,TRBJ2-1,TRBV12-3/TRBV12-4,.,.
TGCAGTGCTAGAGTCTGGACTAGCGGGAGGTATGAGCAGTTCTTC,CSARVWTSGRYEQFF,TRBJ2-1,TRBV20-1,.,TRBD2
TGTGCCAGCAGCGCCACCGGGACAGGACAAAACTATGGCTACACCTTC,CASSATGTGQNYGYTF,TRBJ1-2,TRBV9,few,TRBD1
TGTGCCAGCAGCCCCGGAGGAGCGGATACGCAGTATTTT,CASSPGGADTQYF,TRBJ2-3,TRBV7-9,few,.
TGCGCCAGCAGCGGCTCTAGCGGGAGAACAGATACGCAGTATTTT,CASSGSSGRTDTQYF,TRBJ2-3,TRBV5-1,.,TRBD2
TGTGCCAGCAGTTGGACTAGGGGGGCCAATGAGCAGTTCTTC,CASSWTRGANEQFF,TRBJ2-1,TRBV12-3/TRBV12-4,few,.
TGTGCCAGCAGGGAGACTAGAACCCCGAACACCGGGGAGCTGTTTTTT,CASRETRTPNTGELFF,TRBJ2-2,TRBV28,few,.
TGTGCCAGCAGACGTGACAGTTTTTCCTACAATGAGCAGTTCTTC,CASRRDSFSYNEQFF,TRBJ2-1,TRBV7-8,.,.
TGTGCCAGCAGCCCCCTAGCGGGAGGAGGTAATGAGCAGTTCTTC,CASSPLAGGGNEQFF,TRBJ2-1,TRBV9,many,TRBD2
TGTGCCATCAGGGAGGGACTAGCGGGAGTTAATGAGCAGTTCTTC,CAIREGLAGVNEQFF,TRBJ2-1,TRBV10-3,few,TRBD2
TGCGCCAGCAGCCCCAGGACTACCCAGAGCAATGAGCAGTTCTTC,CASSPRTTQSNEQFF,TRBJ2-1,TRBV5-1,few,.